The clone carrying this TCR beta chain was seen more than once but under ten times. Its antigen is still unknown. This specimen belongs to a study of CD8 T cells in ankylosing spondylitis. Overall study results and limits: Fewer than 10 highly homologous variants made up a TCR beta motif that seemed to typify ankylosing spondylitis blood.

The V gene lost 4 bases and the J gene lost 6 bases, with 13 bases spanning the gap. The CDR3 length is 13 residues. Germline V CDR1 and CDR2: MNHEY, SVGEGT. TCRdb re-called the 5' RACE reads with MiXCR, one entry per CDR3 protein. Counted here are 700,000 or so distinct CDR3 sequences, 19% occurring once; the ten biggest clones make up under 20%. This TCR was recovered from a male donor with ankylosing spondylitis. The sample comprised blood, either unsorted or a sorted T cell fraction (not recorded which). The rearrangement links TRBV6-2 or TRBV6-3 to TRBJ2-7, with no clear D. The chain's CDR3 is CASSSGLPSEQYF. The CDR3 DNA sequence: TGTGCCAGCAGTTCGGGCTTACCGAGCGAGCAGTACTTC.